These 15 T cell receptor beta chains share one sample of origin, sequenced in a study of CD8+ T cells in alopecia areata. Following extraction, RNA underwent reverse transcription to cDNA, which served as the sequencing template. Generated by immunoSEQ multiplex PCR, the TCRdb table keeps only in-frame clones and is missing some. Reported are some 110,000 clones, none seen only once; the ten largest carry 15% to 20%. Material: lesional skin. The origin of the receptors is a C3H/HeJ mouse with alopecia areata. Mice of this strain are of MHC haplotype H2-k.

Worth noting for this clone: Genes and germline are mouse. The read comes to an end 4 residues before the CDR3 does, leaving the germline J gene to fill in the end. V and J are TRBV1 and TRBJ2-3; 10 nucleotides line up with TRBD2. The J segment lost 3 bases and the V segment lost 4 bases, leaving 4 bases of the junction unmatched. This CDR3 is 15 amino acids long. Germline CDR1 reads NSQYPW; CDR2 reads LRSPGD (reference sequence). The sequenced part of the CDR3 DNA is TGCACCTGCAGTGGGAACTGGGGGGGGGCAGAA. It translates to CTCSGNWGGAE. Given in full, the CDR3 is CTCSGNWGGAETLYF.

This clone was recorded a few times. Here the gene names and germline are mouse. The read terminates 4 residues before the CDR3 end, so the remaining end is supplied by the germline J gene. This chain links TRBV19 with TRBJ1-2, with 7 bases matching TRBD1. This CDR3 is 13 amino acids long. The ends lost 7 bases at V and 2 bases at J; junction bases unmatched: 5. Germline lookup yields CDR1 FNHDT and CDR2 SITEND (reference sequence). The CDR3 loop reads CASFPGQNSDYTF. The DNA read from the CDR3 is TGTGCCAGCTTCCCGGGACAGAACTCC.

Of note for this clone: Gene labels here are mouse ones. The read ends 4 residues shy of where the CDR3 ends; the end is completed using the germline J gene. The chain is built from TRBV16 and TRBJ2-5; perhaps TRBD1 as D (6 bases). V dropped 3 bases and J dropped 0 bases, with 7 bases sitting between them. The CDR3 spans 14 residues. CDR1 is SGHSA, CDR2 FRNQAP, per germline. The CDR3 sequence is CASSLDSNQDTQYF. The CDR3 DNA, read in part, is TGTGCAAGCAGCTTGGACAGTAACCAAGAC.

This clone was detected only a few times. Gene names follow the mouse nomenclature. The CDR3 extends 4 residues past the end of the read, so its final part is completed from the germline J gene. V and J are TRBV17 and TRBJ2-7, with 8 bases identical to TRBD1. Germline V gene sequence: CDR1 MNHDT, CDR2 YYDKIL. V was clipped by 5 bases and J by 3 bases; unmatched bases: 3. The length of the CDR3 is 13 residues. Here the CDR3 reads CASSLDRGYEQYF. The CDR3 bases that were read are TGTGCTAGCAGTCTCGACAGGGGCTAT.

In the case of this clone: Gene names refer to mouse genes. The CDR3 spells CASTDRGFNERLFF. Incomplete CDR3 DNA: TGTGCCAGCACGGACAGGGGATTCAACGAA. The genes are TRBV13-1 and TRBJ1-4, with 9 bases fitting TRBD1. The missing CDR3 end, 4 residues past where the read stops, is filled in from the germline J gene. CDR3 size: 14 residues. The germline gives CDR1 NSHNY, CDR2 SYGAGN. V shed 6 bases and J 4 bases; nucleotides not matched to a gene: 4.

As for this clone: Genes and germline come from the mouse. The read finishes 4 residues shy of the CDR3 end, and the germline J gene is used to complete it. V gene TRBV13-3 combines with J gene TRBJ1-2; 8 positions match TRBD1. CDR3 length: 14 residues. The germline CDR1 and CDR2 sequences are NNHDY and SYVADS. V shed 5 bases and J 2 bases; nucleotides not matched to a gene: 5. CDR3 DNA (partial): TGTGCCAGCAGGCAGGGGGCGATCAACTCC. Its translation is CASRQGAINS. The whole CDR3 reads CASRQGAINSDYTF.

As to this clone: Gene names and germline match the mouse. The read ends 4 residues early relative to the CDR3; the germline J gene fills the gap. The chain recombines TRBV19 with TRBJ2-7; possible D gene TRBD1, 5 bases. Per the germline V gene, CDR1 is FNHDT and CDR2 is SITEND (reference sequence). This CDR3 is built from 12 residues. CDR3 DNA (partial): TGTGCCAGCAAGAGGGGAGGGGAT. Translated: CASKRGGD. The CDR3, in full, reads CASKRGGDEQYF.

With respect to this clone: The genes and germline here are from mouse. The read comes to an end 4 residues before the CDR3 does, leaving the germline J gene to fill in the end. The chain couples TRBV5 to TRBJ2-3, with a weak D call TRBD1 (7 bases). The germline CDR1 and CDR2 sequences are LGHNA and YNLKQL (reference sequence). V was cut by 0 bases and J by 1 base, with 11 bases left in between. CDR3 length equals 16 residues. The CDR3 here is CASSQDVGGRAETLYF. CDR3 DNA (partial): TGTGCCAGCAGCCAAGATGTAGGGGGCCGTGCAGAA.

As to this clone: Gene names are the mouse ones. The read comes to an end 4 residues before the CDR3 does, leaving the germline J gene to fill in the end. The chain links TRBV13-3 to TRBJ2-3; 10 nucleotides align to TRBD2. J lost 0 bases, V lost 5 bases, and 9 bases had no gene match. The CDR3 runs 17 residues. The germline V gene encodes CDR1 NNHDY and CDR2 SYVADS. CDR3 region: CASRPSTGGFSAETLYF. The CDR3 DNA, read in part, is TGTGCCAGCAGACCCTCGACTGGGGGGTTTAGTGCAGAA.

Turning to this clone: Mouse gene names and germline throughout. CDR3 region: CASTGQHNERLFF. CDR3 DNA, as far as it was read: TGTGCCAGCACGGGACAGCACAACGAA. V usage is TRBV13-1 and J usage is TRBJ1-4, with 7 bases fitting TRBD1. The DNA ends 4 residues before the CDR3 does, and the rest of the CDR3 is filled in from the germline J gene. The V gene end was trimmed by 6 bases and the J gene end by 4 bases; junction bases not matched to a gene: 3. The germline gives CDR1 NSHNY, CDR2 SYGAGN. CDR3 size: 13 residues. The complete variable domain, with remaining parts taken from reference TRBV13-1 and TRBJ1-4, reads EAAVTQSPRNKVTVTGGNVTLSCRQTNSHNYMYWYRQDTGHGLRLIHYSYGAGNLRIGDVPDGYKATRTTQEDFFLLLELASPSQTSLYFCASTGQHNERLFFGHGTKLSVL.

To note about this clone: The germline and genes are mouse ones. The read comes to an end 4 residues before the CDR3 does, leaving the germline J gene to fill in the end. V usage is TRBV16 and J usage is TRBJ1-4; tentative D call: TRBD1 (6 bases). V was clipped by 6 bases and J by 5 bases, with 10 bases between them. The CDR3 sequence is 13 residues long. In germline, CDR1 is SGHSA, CDR2 FRNQAP. Partial CDR3 DNA: TGTGCAAGCAGAGCAGGGGTTAACGAA. Protein sequence: CASRAGVNE. The full CDR3 protein is CASRAGVNERLFF.

Of note for this clone: Germline and genes: mouse. The CDR3 end falls 4 residues outside the read, so it is completed with the germline J gene. This chain links TRBV1 with TRBJ2-2; a weak D match, TRBD1 (6 bases). The CDR3 extends over 16 amino acids. In germline, CDR1 is NSQYPW, CDR2 LRSPGD (reference sequence). Deletions cut 4 bases from V and 0 bases from J, with 12 bases between. The chain's CDR3 is CTCSEQGFSNTGQLYF. The DNA read from the CDR3 is TGCACCTGCAGTGAACAGGGTTTCTCAAACACCGGG.

Concerning this clone itself: Mouse gene names and germline throughout. The read gets to within 4 residues of the CDR3 end, and the germline J gene fills in the rest. This chain connects TRBV13-1 to TRBJ2-2; 10 bases match TRBD1. This CDR3 contains 16 residues. V lost 0 bases to trimming and J lost 2 bases; unmatched junction nucleotides: 1. Germline V CDR1 and CDR2: NSHNY, SYGAGN. CDR3 region: CASSDEDRGNTGQLYF. Incomplete CDR3 DNA: TGTGCCAGCAGTGATGAGGACAGGGGGAACACCGGG.

In this sample, this clone turned up a few times. The gene symbols are mouse symbols. The read finishes 4 residues shy of the CDR3 end, and the germline J gene is used to complete it. The chain recombines TRBV13-3 with TRBJ1-2, with TRBD1 matching 9 bases. The ends lost 3 bases at V and 4 bases at J; junction bases unmatched: 7. Germline-derived CDR1 and CDR2 are NNHDY and SYVADS. There are 15 residues in the CDR3. The CDR3 DNA, read in part, is TGTGCCAGCAGTGCCCGGGACAGGGAGGGCTCC. Encoded protein: CASSARDREGS. In full, the CDR3 is CASSARDREGSDYTF.

This clone showed up many times. Gene names are mouse gene names. Read coverage stops 4 residues before the CDR3 terminus; the germline J gene supplies the remainder. This chain uses TRBV13-3 with TRBJ2-1; 9 bases line up with TRBD1. V gave up 5 bases and J gave up 3 bases; unmatched junction bases: 3. Germline CDR1 and CDR2: NNHDY and SYVADS. CDR3 length: 14 residues. The part of the CDR3 DNA that was read is TGTGCCAGCAGCCTACAGGGGGCCTATGCT. Translating gives CASSLQGAYA. The entire CDR3 reads CASSLQGAYAEQFF.